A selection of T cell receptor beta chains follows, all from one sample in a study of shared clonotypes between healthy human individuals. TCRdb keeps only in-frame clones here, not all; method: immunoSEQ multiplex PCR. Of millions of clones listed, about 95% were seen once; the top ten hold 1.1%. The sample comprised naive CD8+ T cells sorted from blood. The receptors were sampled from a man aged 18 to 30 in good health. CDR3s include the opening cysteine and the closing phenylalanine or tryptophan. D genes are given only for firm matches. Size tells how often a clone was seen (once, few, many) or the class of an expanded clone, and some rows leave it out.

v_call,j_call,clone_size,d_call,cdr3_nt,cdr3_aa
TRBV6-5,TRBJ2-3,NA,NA,TGTGCCAGCAGCGGACTACGTGGCACAGATACGCAGTATTTT,CASSGLRGTDTQYF
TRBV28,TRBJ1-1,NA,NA,TGTGCCAGCAGTCAAGATTGGGGCCCGGCTGACACTGAAGCTTTCTTT,CASSQDWGPADTEAFF
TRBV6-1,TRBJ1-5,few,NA,TGTGCCAGCAGTGCGGAGGCAGGGGCCGCAAGCAATCAGCCCCAGCATTTT,CASSAEAGAASNQPQHF
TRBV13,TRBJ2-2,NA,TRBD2,TGTGCCAGCTCTAGCGGGACCACCGGGGAGCTGTTTTTT,CASSSGTTGELFF
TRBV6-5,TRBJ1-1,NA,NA,TGTGCCAGCTCATCCCTCTTGGGCGCTGAAGCTTTCTTT,CASSSLLGAEAFF
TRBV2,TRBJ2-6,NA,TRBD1,TGTGCCAGCAGTGATGGCCGGACAGGGGGTGTGTACTCTGGGGCCAACGTCCTGACTTTC,CASSDGRTGGVYSGANVLTF
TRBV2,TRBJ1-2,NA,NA,TGTGCCAGCATTAACTGGGGGGCGTCTTTGGAAGGCTACACCTTC,CASINWGASLEGYTF
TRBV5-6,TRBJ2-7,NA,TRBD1,TGTGCCAGCAGCATGCAGGGGGCCCACGAGCAGTACTTC,CASSMQGAHEQYF
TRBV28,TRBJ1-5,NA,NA,TGTGCCAGCAGTTCTCGTCAGGTGGGGGGAGGCAATCAGCCCCAGCATTTT,CASSSRQVGGGNQPQHF
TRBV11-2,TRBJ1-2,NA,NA,TGTGCCAGCAGCCCTATTGGAGGAGGCAGTACTTTCTATGGCTACACCTTC,CASSPIGGGSTFYGYTF
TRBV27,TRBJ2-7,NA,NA,TGTGCCAGCAAACTCTCAGGAGATTACGAGCAGTACTTC,CASKLSGDYEQYF
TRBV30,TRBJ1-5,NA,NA,TGTGCCTGGAGTAGTCATGAGGAAACGTGGTATCAGCCCCAGCATTTT,CAWSSHEETWYQPQHF
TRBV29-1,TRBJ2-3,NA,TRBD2,TGCAGCGTCGCACCGACTAGCGGGGCATTAGATACGCAGTATTTT,CSVAPTSGALDTQYF
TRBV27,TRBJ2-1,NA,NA,TGTGCCAGCAGTTTATTAGGGGAAACCTACAATGAGCAGTTCTTC,CASSLLGETYNEQFF
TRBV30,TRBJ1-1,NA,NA,TGTGCCTGGAGTTCAGGGACTGAAGCTTTCTTT,CAWSSGTEAFF
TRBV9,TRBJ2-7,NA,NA,TGTGCCAGCAGCGCCGGGACTCACTACGAGCAGTACTTC,CASSAGTHYEQYF
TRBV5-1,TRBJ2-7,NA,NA,TGCGCCAGCAGCTTGTCCCTATCCTACGAGCAGTACTTC,CASSLSLSYEQYF
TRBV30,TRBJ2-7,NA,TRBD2,TGTGCCTGGAGTGGGCCGGGAGGCTGGGACGAGCAGTACTTC,CAWSGPGGWDEQYF
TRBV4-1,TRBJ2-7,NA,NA,TGCGCCAGCAGCCAGGGACCGTCAACCTACGAGCAGTACTTC,CASSQGPSTYEQYF
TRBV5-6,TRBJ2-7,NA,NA,TGTGCCAGCAGCTTGGGAGCTAATTACGAGCAGTACTTC,CASSLGANYEQYF
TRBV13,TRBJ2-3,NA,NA,TGTGCCAGCAGCCCTGGACTTGAGAGAGATACGCAGTATTTT,CASSPGLERDTQYF
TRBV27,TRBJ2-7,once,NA,TGTGCCAGCACCTACAGGGAGGGCTACGAGCAGTACTTC,CASTYREGYEQYF
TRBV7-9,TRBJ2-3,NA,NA,TGTGCCAGCAGTTCAATCGAAGGTGATACGCAGTATTTT,CASSSIEGDTQYF
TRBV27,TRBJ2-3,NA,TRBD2,TGTGCCAGCAGTTTAGGGAGGGTTAGCGGGCCGTGGGATACGCAGTATTTT,CASSLGRVSGPWDTQYF
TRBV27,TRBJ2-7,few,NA,TGTGCCAGCAGTTTATCTGGATACGAGCAGTACTTC,CASSLSGYEQYF
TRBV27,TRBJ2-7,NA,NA,TGTGCCAGCAGTTTAATAGGGTCCTACGAGCAGTACTTC,CASSLIGSYEQYF
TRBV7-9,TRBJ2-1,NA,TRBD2,TGTGCCAGCCGAAACGGGGGGAGCTCCTACAATGAGCAGTTCTTC,CASRNGGSSYNEQFF
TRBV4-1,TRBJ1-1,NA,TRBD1,TGCGCCAGCAGCCAGAGACAGGGAAACTTGGCTGAAGCTTTCTTT,CASSQRQGNLAEAFF
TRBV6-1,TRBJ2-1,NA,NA,TGTGCCAGCATGCAGTATGAGCAGTTCTTC,CASMQYEQFF
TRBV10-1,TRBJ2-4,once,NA,TGCGCCAGCAGTGACGGGACCGGGGACAAAAACATTCAGTACTTC,CASSDGTGDKNIQYF
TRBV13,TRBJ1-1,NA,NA,TGTGCCAGCAGCTTTCCGGGGTCCACTGAAGCTTTCTTT,CASSFPGSTEAFF
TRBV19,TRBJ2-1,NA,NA,TGTGCCAGTAGTATACTTCAGGCTGAGCAGTTCTTC,CASSILQAEQFF
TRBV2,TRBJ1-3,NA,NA,TGTGCCAGCGATCAGGCCCGCTCTGGAAACACCATATATTTT,CASDQARSGNTIYF
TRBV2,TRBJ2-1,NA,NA,TGTGCCAGCATCAACGCCGGACCCAACTACAATGAGCAGTTCTTC,CASINAGPNYNEQFF
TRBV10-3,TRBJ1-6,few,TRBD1,TGTGCCATCAGTGAGACGACAGGGGACTATAATTCACCCCTCCACTTT,CAISETTGDYNSPLHF
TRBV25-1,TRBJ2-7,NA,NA,TGTGCCAGCAGTGAATATCTACAGGGCTACGAGCAGTACTTC,CASSEYLQGYEQYF
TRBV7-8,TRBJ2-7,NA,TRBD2,TGTGCCAGCAGCGCTGGGACTAGCGGGGGGACTATAACCTACGAGCAGTACTTC,CASSAGTSGGTITYEQYF
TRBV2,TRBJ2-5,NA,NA,TGTGCCAGCATCAGGGACCTGTACCAAGAGACCCAGTACTTC,CASIRDLYQETQYF
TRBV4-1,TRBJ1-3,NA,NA,TGCGCCAGCAGCCAAGTCCGTTCTGGTGATAGAAACACCATATATTTT,CASSQVRSGDRNTIYF
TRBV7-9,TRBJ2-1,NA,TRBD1,TGTGCCAGCAGCTTCCCGGGACAGGGGAATGAGCAGTTCTTC,CASSFPGQGNEQFF
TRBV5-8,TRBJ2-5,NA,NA,TGTGCCAGCAGCTTGGAGATCGGGGAAGAAGAGACCCAGTACTTC,CASSLEIGEEETQYF
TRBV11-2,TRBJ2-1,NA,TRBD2,TGTGCCAGCAGGCTAGTGGGACTAGCCTACAATGAGCAGTTCTTC,CASRLVGLAYNEQFF
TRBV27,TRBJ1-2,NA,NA,TGTGCCAGCAGTTCAGGGACCCTCTATGGCTACACCTTC,CASSSGTLYGYTF
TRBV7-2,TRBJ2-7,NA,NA,TGTGCCAGCAGCCCTATTTGGCCAAGCTCCTACGAGCAGTACTTC,CASSPIWPSSYEQYF
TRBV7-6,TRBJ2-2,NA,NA,TGTGCCAGCACCCCACCCTCCGGGGAGCTGTTTTTT,CASTPPSGELFF
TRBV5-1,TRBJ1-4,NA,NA,TGCGCCAGCAGCTTGGCCCCGGACCAACTGTTTTTT,CASSLAPDQLFF
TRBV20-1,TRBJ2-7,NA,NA,TGCAGTGCTACCCCCGGGAACGAGCAGTACTTC,CSATPGNEQYF
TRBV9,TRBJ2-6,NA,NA,TGTGCCAGCAGCTTGGACTCTGGGGCCAACGTCCTGACTTTC,CASSLDSGANVLTF
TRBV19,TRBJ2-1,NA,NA,TGTGCCAGTAGTCAGGGATCTAATGAGCAGTTCTTC,CASSQGSNEQFF
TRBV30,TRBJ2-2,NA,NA,TGTGCCTGGAGTGTGGAGACTGCCGGGGAGCTGTTTTTT,CAWSVETAGELFF
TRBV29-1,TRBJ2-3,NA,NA,TGCAGCGTTCTCGGGAACAGCCTTTCAGATACGCAGTATTTT,CSVLGNSLSDTQYF